This T cell receptor (beta chain) stems from a study of blood T cell repertoires in COVID-19. Study in general: Material from acute and convalescent COVID-19 was sourced from the United States, Italy and Spain.

The table lists this clone with a count of one. Authors' processing steps: From reference gene primer amplification, estimates of nucleated cell counts were derived. The assay was immunoSEQ multiplex PCR, and TCRdb's table has in-frame clones only and misses some. V, J and clone size reflect that table, while D and trimming were determined from the DNA. The data show about 120,000 clones, roughly 75% seen once. This sequence originates from a man aged 55 to 70 with active or convalescent COVID-19. The sequencing sample was made of peripheral blood.

CDR3 sequence reads: CASRPLRDYGYTF. DNA for the CDR3: TGTGCCAGCAGGCCACTACGGGACTATGGCTACACCTTC. The J gene is TRBJ1-2, the V gene TRBV2, with D unclear. Deletions cut 6 bases from V and 3 bases from J, with 11 bases between. Germline V gene data show CDR1 as SNHLY and CDR2 as FYNNEI. The CDR3 has 13 residues. The variable domain in full, completed from reference TRBV2 and TRBJ1-2, reads EPEVTQTPSHQVTQMGQEVILRCVPISNHLYFYWYRQILGQKVEFLVSFYNNEISEKSEIFDDQFSVERPDGSNFTLKIRSTKLEDSAMYFCASRPLRDYGYTFGSGTRLTVV.